This TCR beta chain was obtained from a study of blood T cell repertoires in COVID-19. Some clones are missing from TCRdb's copy, which holds only in-frame ones; the method was immunoSEQ multiplex PCR. The sample carries 390,000 or so clones, roughly 87% recorded once. This clone occurred a few times. The receptor's source is a woman aged 50 to 60 who had recovered from COVID-19. The sequenced sample consisted of PBMCs or T cells enriched from blood (not recorded which).

As DNA, the CDR3 is TGTGCCAGCAGTTTGGGCAGCTTTTACCCTGAAAGCACTGAAGCTTTCTTT. The encoded protein is CASSLGSFYPESTEAFF. V is TRBV28 and J is TRBJ1-1, with D unresolved. The CDR3 consists of 17 residues. V lost 3 bases to trimming and J lost 4 bases, with 21 bases between them. Germline values: CDR1 MDHEN, CDR2 SYDVKM.